The T cell receptor beta chain described here comes from a study of STAT5B mutations in CD4+ large granular lymphocyte leukemia. Sequencing was performed with immunoSEQ multiplex PCR; in TCRdb, only in-frame clones are kept and a portion is missing. The table includes some 30,000 clones, about 81% detected once. The sequence derives from a human donor in good health. Sequencing was performed on CD4+ T cells from blood buffy coats.

The CDR3 coding sequence is TGTGCCAGCAGCTCTCTCCGGGACAGGGTTTCTGGGGGCTATGGCTACACCTTC. Translated, it gives CASSSLRDRVSGGYGYTF. This chain joins TRBV13 and TRBJ1-2; 9 bases agree with TRBD1. Germline V gives CDR1 PRHDT, CDR2 FYEKMQ (reference sequence). The CDR3 is made up of 18 amino acids. V was pared by 4 bases and J by 4 bases, with 16 bases of the junction left unmatched.